The next 24 T cell receptor beta chains were all read from a single sample in a study of OX40 agonist ivuxolimab in advanced cancers. Here immunoSEQ multiplex PCR was the method, and the copy in TCRdb shows in-frame clones only, minus some. The sample yields fewer than 20,000 clones, approximately 78% seen once. The sample in question was CD4+ or CD8+ T cells sorted from blood, obtained in a trial of the OX40 agonist ivuxolimab. These receptors originate from an adult with an advanced solid tumor such as melanoma, head and neck, liver or kidney cancer.

This clone was found once. V gene TRBV7-9 combines with J gene TRBJ1-2, with D perhaps matching TRBD1 (5 bases). The germline gives CDR1 SEHNR, CDR2 FQNEAQ (reference sequence). This CDR3 comprises 15 residues. The V end lost 2 bases, the J end lost 4 bases, and 14 bases lay between the germline ends. The CDR3 region is CASSLLRGGFYGYTF. The CDR3 DNA reads TGTGCCAGCAGCTTACTCCGTGGGGGGTTCTATGGCTACACCTTC.

The chain links TRBV7-9 to TRBJ1-1; no clear D gene. The germline gives CDR1 SEHNR, CDR2 FQNEAQ (reference sequence). CDR3 length: 12 residues. The V end was cut by 2 bases, the J end by 12 bases, with 13 bases between. The CDR3 spells CASSLWRARTFF. DNA of the CDR3: TGTGCCAGCAGCTTATGGAGGGCCCGTACTTTCTTT.

This rearrangement joins TRBV30 to TRBJ2-2; TRBD2 matches 7 bases. The CDR3 contains 14 residues. The V gene's germline CDR1 is GTSNPN and CDR2 SVGIG (reference sequence). V shed 0 bases, J shed 6 bases, and the junction held 4 bases outside the gene matches. CDR3 amino acids: CAWSVGGGSGELFF. The CDR3 nucleotides read TGTGCCTGGAGTGTGGGCGGGGGATCCGGGGAGCTGTTTTTT.

This chain links TRBV4-3 with TRBJ1-2; D perhaps matches TRBD1 (5 bases). This CDR3 is 14 amino acids long. Germline-derived CDR1 and CDR2 are LGHNA and YSLEER. Trimming took 4 bases from V and 2 from J, leaving 11 bases between them. CDR3 in amino acids: CASSRIRQNYGYTF. CDR3 sequence (DNA): TGCGCCAGCAGCCGAATTAGACAGAACTATGGCTACACCTTC.

This chain joins TRBV4-1 and TRBJ2-5; D is unclear. Germline CDR1 reads MGHRA; CDR2 reads YSYEKL. The CDR3 is made up of 14 amino acids. V was trimmed by 4 bases and J by 0 bases, leaving 9 bases between them. The DNA of the CDR3 is TGCGCCAGCAGCCCTCGTCCGTACCAAGAGACCCAGTACTTC. Its translation: CASSPRPYQETQYF.

V and J are TRBV25-1 and TRBJ1-5; 7 nucleotides align to TRBD1. Germline trimming cut 4 bases from V and 6 bases from J; bases unmatched to any gene: 0. The CDR3 consists of 12 residues. Per the germline V gene, CDR1 is MGHDK and CDR2 is SYGVNS. This chain's CDR3 is CASSGDSQPQHF. CDR3 bases: TGTGCCAGCAGTGGGGACAGTCAGCCCCAGCATTTT.

A few counts support this clone. J is TRBJ1-4 and V is TRBV11-3, with D possibly matching TRBD1 (6 bases). Germline CDR1 SGHNT, CDR2 YENEEA. V lost 7 bases, J lost 6 bases, and 12 bases lay in between. This CDR3 comprises 13 residues. CDR3 in DNA: TGTGCCAGCACCAGGGACAATTATGAAAAACTGTTTTTT. Translation gives CASTRDNYEKLFF.

The chain is built from TRBV2 and TRBJ2-1; D is uncertain. Trimming cost V 6 bases and J 6 bases, with 9 bases left between them. The CDR3 sequence is 12 residues long. Germline V gene lookup returns CDR1 SNHLY and CDR2 FYNNEI. CDR3 sequence reads: CASSLGVNEQFF. CDR3 sequence (DNA): TGTGCCAGCAGCTTAGGCGTCAATGAGCAGTTCTTC.

This clone was counted a few times. This chain links TRBV2 with TRBJ2-7; 12 bases line up with TRBD1. Germline CDR1 is SNHLY and CDR2 is FYNNEI. J lost 0 bases, V lost 5 bases, and 2 bases had no gene match. The CDR3 covers 15 residues. The CDR3 protein is CASSLGQGASYEQYF. CDR3 nucleotides: TGTGCCAGCAGTCTGGGACAGGGGGCCTCCTACGAGCAGTACTTC. Variable domain in full (rest from reference TRBV2 and TRBJ2-7): EPEVTQTPSHQVTQMGQEVILRCVPISNHLYFYWYRQILGQKVEFLVSFYNNEISEKSEIFDDQFSVERPDGSNFTLKIRSTKLEDSAMYFCASSLGQGASYEQYFGPGTRLTVT.

This rearrangement joins TRBV2 to TRBJ1-2, with D possibly being TRBD1 (5 bases). Germline loops: CDR1 SNHLY, CDR2 FYNNEI. The CDR3 loop spans 15 amino acids. Trimming stripped 2 bases from V and 5 bases from J, with 15 bases between. The CDR3 reads CASSELGGSIYGYTF. The DNA of the CDR3 is TGTGCCAGCAGTGAATTGGGGGGTTCCATTTATGGCTACACCTTC.

This chain uses TRBV5-4 with TRBJ2-7, with 11 positions matching TRBD1. This CDR3 has 15 amino acids. Trimming cost V 2 bases and J 6 bases; bases outside gene matches: 7. Germline-derived CDR1 and CDR2 are SGHNT and YYREEE (reference sequence). The CDR3 DNA sequence: TGTGCCAGCAGCTTTAGGACAGGGGGCGCGATCGAGCAGTACTTC. As protein: CASSFRTGGAIEQYF.

The chain employs TRBV11-2 and TRBJ1-3; D gene ambiguous. Trimming cost V 1 base and J 0 bases, with 4 bases left between them. The length of the CDR3 is 14 residues. Germline V gene data show CDR1 as SGHAT and CDR2 as FQNNGV. Here the CDR3 DNA reads TGTGCCAGCAGCTTAGGGAGCTCTGGAAACACCATATATTTT. This codes for CASSLGSSGNTIYF.

The chain combines TRBV10-2 with TRBJ2-5; either TRBD1 or TRBD2 may supply D (7 bases each). Germline V gene lookup returns CDR1 WSHSY and CDR2 SAAADI. The CDR3 length is 16 residues. The ends were cut back, 8 bases at V and 0 bases at J, with 19 bases in the middle. The CDR3: CASGPSGGGHQETQYF. CDR3 coding DNA: TGCGCCAGCGGCCCGTCAGGGGGGGGACACCAAGAGACCCAGTACTTC.

The rearrangement uses TRBV6-5 and TRBJ2-5; D possibly corresponds to TRBD2 (6 bases). The germline V gene encodes CDR1 MNHEY and CDR2 SVGAGI. The germline V and J ends were trimmed by 6 bases and 5 bases, with 13 bases remaining between them. This CDR3 is built from 13 residues. The CDR3 sequence: CASSPRAGETQYF. The CDR3 DNA is TGTGCCAGCAGCCCCAGGGCGGGGGAGACCCAGTACTTC.

V gene TRBV28 combines with J gene TRBJ1-4; D may be TRBD1 (5 bases). CDR1 MDHEN and CDR2 SYDVKM come from the germline V gene. V was clipped by 2 bases and J by 5 bases, with 6 bases between them. The CDR3 spans 13 residues. The CDR3 DNA is TGTGCCAGCAGTTTAGGGGCGAATGAAAAACTGTTTTTT. The encoded protein is CASSLGANEKLFF.

The chain has TRBV27 and TRBJ2-7; D gene uncertain. The V end lost 2 bases, the J end lost 1 base, and 18 bases lay between the germline ends. In germline, CDR1 is MNHEY, CDR2 SMNVEV (reference sequence). The CDR3 length is 17 residues. CDR3 bases: TGTGCCAGCAGTTTAATTCCGACGCCTCAACTTTCCTACGAGCAGTACTTC. Translation gives CASSLIPTPQLSYEQYF.

This clone appeared once. This chain connects TRBV14 to TRBJ2-3; a possible D gene is TRBD2 (7 bases). The CDR3 contains 16 residues. Trimming removed 4 bases from V and 2 bases from J, with 16 bases in between. CDR1 and CDR2 (germline): SGHDN, FVKESK. For the CDR3, the DNA is TGTGCCAGCAGCCTCCTGGGGGGGGCATTCACAGATACGCAGTATTTT. It translates to CASSLLGGAFTDTQYF.

This clone showed up just a few times. The chain links TRBV7-9 to TRBJ1-6; D not certain. The V gene lost 1 base and the J gene lost 10 bases, with 20 bases spanning the gap. The CDR3 totals 17 residues. The germline CDR1 and CDR2 sequences are SEHNR and FQNEAQ (reference sequence). CDR3 residues: CASSLDFGPGSWSPLHF. Written as DNA, the CDR3 is TGTGCCAGCAGCTTAGATTTCGGGCCCGGCTCCTGGTCACCCCTCCACTTT.

This chain uses TRBV4-3 with TRBJ2-3, with D perhaps TRBD1 (6 bases). The CDR3 runs 15 residues. The V gene lost 1 base and the J gene lost 4 bases, with 12 bases spanning the gap. Germline V lookup: CDR1 LGHNA, CDR2 YSLEER. This chain's CDR3 is CASSQGGQWADTQYF. CDR3 DNA sequence: TGCGCCAGCAGCCAAGGCGGACAGTGGGCAGATACGCAGTATTTT.

The V and J genes are TRBV27 and TRBJ2-1, with D perhaps assigned TRBD1 or TRBD2 (5 bases each). Germline CDR1 reads MNHEY; CDR2 reads SMNVEV (reference sequence). Trimming left V 5 bases short and J 15 bases short, with 23 bases between. The CDR3 has 14 residues. The chain's CDR3 is CASSPGSSYNDPFF. The DNA of the CDR3 is TGTGCCAGCAGTCCAGGGAGCTCCTACAATGACCCGTTCTTC.

This sequence joins TRBV6-1 and TRBJ2-7; TRBD2 is a possible D gene (6 bases). The length of the CDR3 is 12 residues. CDR1 MNHNS and CDR2 SASEGT come from the germline V gene. Trimming took 6 bases from V and 6 from J, leaving 12 bases between them. This chain's CDR3 is CASSMGRSEQYF. CDR3 nucleotide sequence: TGTGCCAGCAGCATGGGGAGGTCCGAGCAGTACTTC.

The rearrangement uses TRBV6-6 and TRBJ1-1; the D is unclear. The CDR3 totals 16 residues. In germline, CDR1 is MNHNY, CDR2 SVGAGI (reference sequence). V was clipped by 3 bases and J by 0 bases, with 14 bases between them. CDR3 sequence reads: CASSYRETDLNTEAFF. DNA of the CDR3: TGTGCCAGCAGTTATAGGGAGACCGATCTGAACACTGAAGCTTTCTTT.

This chain uses TRBV9 with TRBJ1-2, with no clear D. The germline V and J ends were trimmed by 0 bases and 2 bases, with 11 bases remaining between them. The CDR3 extends over 15 amino acids. Germline loops: CDR1 SGDLS, CDR2 YYNGEE. CDR3 sequence: CASSVGSDDNYGYTF. The CDR3 coding sequence is TGTGCCAGCAGCGTAGGTTCCGACGACAACTATGGCTACACCTTC.

This clone occurred a few times. The DNA for the CDR3 is TGTGCCAGCAGCCAGTACGGGGTAAACACTGAAGCTTTCTTT. This gives the protein CASSQYGVNTEAFF. The chain couples TRBV14 to TRBJ1-1; D is undetermined. Trimming removed 3 bases at V and 2 bases at J, with 10 bases between. The germline V gene encodes CDR1 SGHDN and CDR2 FVKESK. The CDR3 extends over 14 amino acids.